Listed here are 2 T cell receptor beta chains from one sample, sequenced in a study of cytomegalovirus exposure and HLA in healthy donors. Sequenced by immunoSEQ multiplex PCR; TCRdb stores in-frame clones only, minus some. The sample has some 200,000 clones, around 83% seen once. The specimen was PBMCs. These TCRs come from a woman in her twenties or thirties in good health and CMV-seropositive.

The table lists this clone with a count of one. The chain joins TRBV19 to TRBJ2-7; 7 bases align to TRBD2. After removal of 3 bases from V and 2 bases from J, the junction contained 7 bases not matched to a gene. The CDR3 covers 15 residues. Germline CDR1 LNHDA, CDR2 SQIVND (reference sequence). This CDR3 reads CASSIVLAATYEQYF. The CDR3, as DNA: TGTGCCAGTAGTATTGTGCTAGCGGCCACCTACGAGCAGTACTTC.

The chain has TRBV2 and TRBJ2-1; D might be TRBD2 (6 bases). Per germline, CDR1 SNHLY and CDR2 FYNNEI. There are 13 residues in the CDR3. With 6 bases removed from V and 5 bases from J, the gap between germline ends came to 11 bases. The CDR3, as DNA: TGTGCCAGCAGAAGGGACTTGAACAATGAGCAGTTCTTC. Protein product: CASRRDLNNEQFF.